This T cell receptor beta chain comes out of a study of a mutant IDH1 vaccine in newly diagnosed glioma. Study-wide background: Treated patients, roughly 62% male and approximately 38% female, averaged about 42 years of age. Those enrolled had earlier been treated with radiotherapy, temozolomide, or both, mostly both.

The CDR3 runs to 12 residues. Germline V gene lookup returns CDR1 MNHNY and CDR2 SVGAGI (reference sequence). V lost 6 bases and J lost 4, with 10 bases in between. Time point given: baseline, week 1 (first vaccination visit). The treatment: pre-vaccination baseline after standard-of-care therapy. Assay: immunoSEQ multiplex PCR; the TCRdb copy retains only in-frame clones and omits some. The sample lists about 67,000 clones, 83% occurring once. The V and J genes are TRBV6-6 and TRBJ2-7, with D perhaps matching TRBD1 (6 bases). Sequencing used peripheral blood mononuclear cells (PBMCs), obtained from a glioma patient treated with radiotherapy, temozolomide or both. The sequence was collected from a woman between 18 and 29 years old with glioma. Some clones in this sample may be carry-over from other donors' samples. This CDR3 reads CASRPTGYEQYF. Written as DNA, the CDR3 is TGTGCCAGCAGACCCACAGGGTACGAGCAGTACTTC.